This entry lists 19 T cell receptor beta chains sequenced from one sample in a study of blood T cell repertoires in COVID-19. Assay: immunoSEQ multiplex PCR; the TCRdb copy retains only in-frame clones and omits some. The sample contains around 220,000 clones, more than 80% of which appear only once. The sample taken for sequencing was peripheral blood. The receptor source for this set is an elderly woman with COVID-19, enrolled during active disease.

This chain uses TRBV13 with TRBJ2-7, with 8 bases identical to TRBD2. Looked up from germline, CDR1 is PRHDT and CDR2 is FYEKMQ (reference sequence). The CDR3 sequence is 14 residues long. V lost 7 bases and J lost 6; bases outside the gene matches: 11. CDR3: CASKWTSGRSEQYF. CDR3 DNA: TGTGCCAGCAAGTGGACAAGCGGGAGAAGCGAGCAGTACTTC.

J is TRBJ1-6 and V is TRBV6-5; 7 bases are shared with TRBD1. CDR1 is MNHEY, CDR2 SVGAGI, per germline. This CDR3 contains 13 residues. Germline trimming cut 8 bases from V and 7 bases from J; bases unmatched to any gene: 5. CDR3 nucleotide sequence: TGTGCCAGCTCCGGACAGGCGAATTCACCCCTCCACTTT. The encoded protein is CASSGQANSPLHF.

This clone was found a few times. The V gene is TRBV5-1, the J gene TRBJ2-2; 9 bases map to TRBD1. This CDR3 spans 15 amino acids. Germline loops: CDR1 SGHRS, CDR2 YFSETQ. V dropped 2 bases and J dropped 4; count of bases not matched to a gene: 3. The CDR3 DNA follows: TGCGCCAGCAGCTTTGGACAGGGGCCCACCGGGGAGCTGTTTTTT. Its translation: CASSFGQGPTGELFF.

This clone was picked up a small number of times. The V gene is TRBV2, the J gene TRBJ1-4; 9 bases agree with TRBD1. The CDR3 consists of 16 residues. Germline V CDR1 and CDR2: SNHLY, FYNNEI. V trimming: 6 bases; J trimming: 3 bases; junction bases outside the gene matches: 8. CDR3 sequence: CASSRDRGNPNEKLFF. In nucleotides, the CDR3 is TGTGCCAGCAGCCGCGACAGGGGGAATCCTAATGAAAAACTGTTTTTT.

The chain joins TRBV9 to TRBJ1-1, with D unclear. This CDR3 region has 12 residues. The germline CDR1 and CDR2 sequences are SGDLS and YYNGEE. Trimming stripped 3 bases from V and 1 base from J, with 4 bases between. The DNA of the CDR3 is TGTGCCAGCAGCGCAGAGAACACTGAAGCTTTCTTT. Residues: CASSAENTEAFF.

Comment on this clone: This sample includes further DNA sequences coding for the same CDR3. The J gene is TRBJ1-1, the V gene TRBV19; D is ambiguous. There are 14 residues in the CDR3. The germline V and J ends were trimmed by 3 bases and 1 base, with 9 bases remaining between them. CDR1 and CDR2 (germline): LNHDA, SQIVND (reference sequence). The chain's CDR3 is CASSMGRANTEAFF. As DNA, the CDR3 is TGTGCCAGTAGTATGGGCAGAGCGAACACTGAAGCTTTCTTT.

The J gene is TRBJ1-1, the V gene TRBV25-1; a possible D gene is TRBD1 (5 bases). The germline V gene has CDR1 MGHDK and CDR2 SYGVNS. V was cut by 5 bases and J by 1 base, with 14 bases left in between. This CDR3 is 15 amino acids long. CDR3 DNA: TGTGCCAGCAGTACTTGGGGCCAGGGGAACACTGAAGCTTTCTTT. Translated: CASSTWGQGNTEAFF.

The chain recombines TRBV3-1 (or the pseudogene TRBV3-2) with TRBJ2-7; 12 bases line up with TRBD2. The CDR3 extends over 13 amino acids. V lost 10 bases to trimming and J lost 7 bases; unmatched junction nucleotides: 8. Germline V gene sequence: CDR1 LGHDT, CDR2 YNNKEL (reference sequence). CDR3 nucleotide sequence: TGTGCCACCAAATCTAGCGGGAGGGGGGAGCAGTACTTC. Protein: CATKSSGRGEQYF.

V gene TRBV2 combines with J gene TRBJ1-2; a possible D gene is TRBD1 (6 bases). The ends were cut back, 5 bases at V and 5 bases at J, with 15 bases in the middle. This CDR3 has 14 residues. Per germline, CDR1 SNHLY and CDR2 FYNNEI. The CDR3 coding sequence is TGTGCCAGCAGTCAAGGGACAAGCGGGTATGGCTACACCTTC. This encodes CASSQGTSGYGYTF.

The rearrangement links TRBV11-2 to TRBJ2-4; maybe TRBD2 (6 bases). Between the trimmed V and J ends, which lost 5 bases and 0 bases, there was a span of 11 bases. Germline CDR1 is SGHAT and CDR2 is FQNNGV. The CDR3 consists of 15 residues. The CDR3: CASSRGSIAKNIQYF. The CDR3 DNA reads TGTGCCAGCAGCCGGGGGTCAATAGCCAAAAACATTCAGTACTTC. Full variable domain (rest looked up from reference TRBV11-2 and TRBJ2-4): EAGVAQSPRYKIIEKRQSVAFWCNPISGHATLYWYQQILGQGPKLLIQFQNNGVVDDSQLPKDRFSAERLKGVDSTLKIQPAKLEDSAVYLCASSRGSIAKNIQYFGAGTRLSVL.

The rearrangement uses TRBV28 and TRBJ2-4; possible D gene TRBD2, 5 bases. Germline CDR1 MDHEN, CDR2 SYDVKM. This CDR3 spans 16 amino acids. With 8 bases removed from V and 0 bases from J, the gap between germline ends came to 17 bases. CDR3 nucleotide sequence: TGTGCCAGCGCGAGAACGGGAAGACTAGCCAAAAACATTCAGTACTTC. Residues: CASARTGRLAKNIQYF. Using reference TRBV28 and TRBJ2-4 for the parts outside the CDR3, the full variable domain is DVKVTQSSRYLVKRTGEKVFLECVQDMDHENMFWYRQDPGLGLRLIYFSYDVKMKEKGDIPEGYSVSREKKERFSLILESASTNQTSMYLCASARTGRLAKNIQYFGAGTRLSVL.

The rearrangement joins TRBV7-9 to TRBJ2-3; maybe TRBD2 (6 bases). CDR1 and CDR2 (germline): SEHNR, FQNEAQ (reference sequence). Trimming left V 7 bases short and J 1 base short, with 12 bases between. The CDR3 extends over 14 amino acids. CDR3 residues: CASNPGGGTDTQYF. Here the CDR3 DNA reads TGTGCCAGCAATCCGGGCGGGGGCACAGATACGCAGTATTTT. Looking up the rest from reference TRBV7-9 and TRBJ2-3 gives the full variable domain: DTGVSQNPRHKITKRGQNVTFRCDPISEHNRLYWYRQTLGQGPEFLTYFQNEAQLEKSRLLSDRFSAERPKGSFSTLEIQRTEQGDSAMYLCASNPGGGTDTQYFGPGTRLTVL.

The rearrangement links TRBV7-6 to TRBJ1-4; 8 nucleotides align to TRBD1. Germline values: CDR1 SGHVS, CDR2 FNYEAQ. This CDR3 has 16 amino acids. Unmatched junction bases numbered 4, after V lost 4 bases and J lost 0 bases. CDR3 sequence (DNA): TGTGCCAGCAGCTCCAGGGGGCCCACAACTAATGAAAAACTGTTTTTT. As protein: CASSSRGPTTNEKLFF.

The chain employs TRBV3-1 (or the pseudogene TRBV3-2) and TRBJ2-7; TRBD2 aligns across 10 bases. The CDR3 consists of 14 residues. CDR1 is LGHDT and CDR2 is YNNKEL in the germline V gene (reference sequence). J lost 3 bases, V lost 4 bases, and 3 bases had no gene match. In nucleotides, the CDR3 is TGTGCCAGCAGCCCGAGCGGGAGGGTCTACGAGCAGTACTTC. Encoded protein: CASSPSGRVYEQYF.

The chain's CDR3 is CSVLPVGVGEETQYF. The CDR3, as DNA: TGCAGCGTTCTACCGGTAGGGGTAGGGGAAGAGACCCAGTACTTC. The chain recombines TRBV29-1 with TRBJ2-5; tentatively, D is TRBD1 (5 bases). Trimming took off 5 bases at V and 3 bases at J, with 19 bases between the two ends. This CDR3 is 15 amino acids long. The V gene's germline CDR1 is SQVTM and CDR2 ANQGSEA.

Worth noting for this clone: Other DNA sequences in this sample translate to the same CDR3. J is TRBJ1-2 and V is TRBV5-1; D is perhaps TRBD1 (6 bases). Trimming shortened V by 0 bases and J by 2 bases, and 11 bases separated the two germline ends. This CDR3 spans 15 amino acids. Germline V gene data show CDR1 as SGHRS and CDR2 as YFSETQ. CDR3 sequence: CASSLVSGGNYGYTF. In DNA, the CDR3 is TGCGCCAGCAGCTTGGTTTCGGGGGGCAACTATGGCTACACCTTC.

In this sample, this clone turned up once. The chain uses TRBV5-1 and TRBJ1-4, with D possibly being TRBD1 (6 bases). This CDR3 spans 14 amino acids. The germline V gene has CDR1 SGHRS and CDR2 YFSETQ. With 4 bases removed from V and 7 bases from J, the gap between germline ends came to 14 bases. As DNA, the CDR3 is TGCGCCAGCAGCACCGGACAGCCATCTGAAAAACTGTTTTTT. Its protein product is CASSTGQPSEKLFF. Complete variable domain (other parts from reference TRBV5-1 and TRBJ1-4): KAGVTQTPRYLIKTRGQQVTLSCSPISGHRSVSWYQQTPGQGLQFLFEYFSETQRNKGNFPGRFSGRQFSNSRSEMNVSTLELGDSALYLCASSTGQPSEKLFFGSGTQLSVL.

The chain links TRBV4-1 to TRBJ1-3, with D perhaps TRBD1 (5 bases). The ends were cut back, 3 bases at V and 2 bases at J, with 11 bases in the middle. The CDR3 length is 15 residues. Germline V gives CDR1 MGHRA, CDR2 YSYEKL. CDR3 DNA: TGCGCCAGCAGCCAGCCGGGACTCCCTGGAAACACCATATATTTT. Translated: CASSQPGLPGNTIYF.

The V call is TRBV5-4, the J call TRBJ1-1; no clear D. The germline gives CDR1 SGHNT, CDR2 YYREEE (reference sequence). Deletions cut 0 bases from V and 0 bases from J, with 9 bases between. The CDR3 covers 15 residues. The CDR3 here is CASSLDRPMNTEAFF. In nucleotides, the CDR3 is TGTGCCAGCAGCTTGGACAGACCCATGAACACTGAAGCTTTCTTT.